This entry lists 18 T cell receptor beta chains sequenced from one sample in a study of CD8+CD57+ T cells in acquired aplastic anemia. The template for TCR beta VDJ and CDR3 sequence profiling was genomic DNA. One entry per CDR3 protein, called by TCRdb with MiXCR from the reads. The sample yields 75,000 to 90,000 distinct CDR3 sequences, roughly half seen once. The source material was sorted CD4+, CD8+, or CD8+CD57+ T cells (not recorded which) from PBMCs. These TCRs come from a human donor in good health, serving as a control.

As to this clonotype: Because the CDR3 is missing its conserved closing phenylalanine or tryptophan, this is likely a read error. The genes are TRBV5-5 and TRBJ1-1; D remains unclear. The germline gives CDR1 SGHKS, CDR2 YYEKEE (reference sequence). Trimming took 0 bases from V and 8 from J, leaving 14 bases between them. The CDR3 is 14 residues long. The CDR3: CASSLGDGQLEAFS. CDR3 bases: TGTGCCAGCAGCTTGGGGGATGGCCAACTGGAAGCTTTCTCT.

This clonotype was observed at least ten times. CDR3 coding DNA: TGTGCCAGTAGTATAGACGGCTTAGACTACGAGCAGTACTTC. Translated, it gives CASSIDGLDYEQYF. The chain couples TRBV19 to TRBJ2-7; D is unclear. Trimming stripped 0 bases from V and 3 bases from J, with 9 bases between. This CDR3 comprises 14 residues. CDR1 and CDR2 (germline): LNHDA, SQIVND (reference sequence).

The CDR3 bases are TGTGCCAGTAGTGGATCCCCGAGCTCCTACGAGCAGTACTTC. Its translation is CASSGSPSSYEQYF. The chain employs TRBV19 and TRBJ2-7; no firm D call. Between the trimmed V and J ends, which lost 5 bases and 0 bases, there was a span of 11 bases. The CDR3 has 14 residues. From germline, CDR1 is LNHDA and CDR2 SQIVND (reference sequence).

This sequence joins TRBV20-1 and TRBJ2-1; no firm D call. The V gene lost 3 bases and the J gene lost 6 bases, with 15 bases spanning the gap. This CDR3 contains 14 residues. The V gene's germline CDR1 is DFQATT and CDR2 SNEGSKA (reference sequence). DNA of the CDR3: TGCAGTGCTAGGCTGGGTCTAGTTGTCAATGAGCAGTTCTTC. Translating gives CSARLGLVVNEQFF.

The J gene is TRBJ2-7, the V gene TRBV10-1, with D possibly TRBD2 on 6 matching bases. The CDR3 runs to 12 residues. Trimming cost V 6 bases and J 7 bases, with 13 bases left between them. The germline V gene encodes CDR1 WNHNN and CDR2 SYGVQD (reference sequence). The CDR3 sequence: CASRTAGEEQYF. For the CDR3, the DNA is TGCGCCAGCAGAACAGCGGGTGAGGAGCAGTACTTC.

This clonotype was detected a few times. The chain has TRBV12-3 or TRBV12-4 and TRBJ2-2; D may match TRBD1 or TRBD2 (5 bases each). The CDR3 loop spans 14 amino acids. V was shortened by 5 bases and J by 8 bases, with 15 bases between the two germline ends. The chain's CDR3 is CASSRGRAHGELFF. CDR3 sequence (DNA): TGTGCCAGCAGTCGGGGACGAGCTCATGGGGAGCTGTTTTTT.

The rearrangement links TRBV10-3 to TRBJ2-1; possibly TRBD2 for D (5 bases). The V gene's germline CDR1 is ENHRY and CDR2 SYGVKD. The CDR3 totals 14 residues. Trimming left V 2 bases short and J 10 bases short, with 15 bases between. CDR3 sequence reads: CAISEELGIGEQFF. CDR3 sequence (DNA): TGTGCCATCAGTGAGGAACTAGGAATAGGGGAGCAGTTCTTC.

This clonotype was counted a few times. The chain carries TRBV27 and TRBJ1-1; D gene ambiguous. The length of the CDR3 is 13 residues. CDR1 MNHEY and CDR2 SMNVEV come from the germline V gene (reference sequence). The germline V and J ends were trimmed by 3 bases and 1 base, with 6 bases remaining between them. The CDR3 bases are TGTGCCAGCAGTTTGTCTCCGAACACTGAAGCTTTCTTT. Translated, it gives CASSLSPNTEAFF.

The sample holds many counts of this clonotype. V gene TRBV7-9 combines with J gene TRBJ1-2; 10 positions agree with TRBD1. The CDR3 has 18 amino acids. Losses at the gene ends were 4 bases for V and 0 bases for J; bases not matched to a gene: 11. The germline V gene encodes CDR1 SEHNR and CDR2 FQNEAQ (reference sequence). The chain's CDR3 is CASSSPDRGLYTNYGYTF. The DNA of the CDR3 is TGTGCCAGCAGCTCCCCTGACAGGGGGCTATATACTAACTATGGCTACACCTTC. The entire variable domain, with the rest obtained from reference TRBV7-9 and TRBJ1-2, is as follows: DTGVSQNPRHKITKRGQNVTFRCDPISEHNRLYWYRQTLGQGPEFLTYFQNEAQLEKSRLLSDRFSAERPKGSFSTLEIQRTEQGDSAMYLCASSSPDRGLYTNYGYTFGSGTRLTVV.

This clonotype has ten or more counts. The chain uses TRBV2 and TRBJ1-3; TRBD1 might be the D (6 bases). Germline CDR1 reads SNHLY; CDR2 reads FYNNEI. V was clipped by 2 bases and J by 0 bases, with 17 bases between them. The CDR3 spans 18 residues. Written as DNA, the CDR3 is TGTGCCAGCAGTGAATGGGGGGCGGGGGCAACCTCTGGAAACACCATATATTTT. Its translation is CASSEWGAGATSGNTIYF.

This clonotype was detected ten times or more. The rearrangement joins TRBV24-1 to TRBJ1-1; D is possibly TRBD1 (5 bases). CDR1 and CDR2 (germline): KGHDR, SFDVKD. CDR3 size: 13 residues. Trimming removed 5 bases at V and 5 bases at J, with 11 bases between. This CDR3 is CATSGRPGTEAFF. CDR3 DNA: TGTGCCACCAGTGGAAGACCAGGGACTGAAGCTTTCTTT.

This clonotype was observed a handful of times. The chain links TRBV19 to TRBJ2-2, with no clear D. Trimming pared 1 base from V and 5 bases from J, leaving 11 bases between. The CDR3 is 15 residues long. Germline CDR1 is LNHDA and CDR2 is SQIVND (reference sequence). The CDR3 bases are TGTGCCAGTAGTATAGTCGAGGTAGCTACCGGGGAGCTGTTTTTT. This codes for CASSIVEVATGELFF.

This chain uses TRBV15 with TRBJ2-3; 7 positions agree with TRBD2. The trim removed 3 bases at V and 1 base at J, leaving 4 bases unmatched. There are 15 residues in the CDR3. Looked up from germline, CDR1 is LNHNV and CDR2 is YYDKDF (reference sequence). The DNA of the CDR3 is TGTGCCACCAGCAGTCGACTAGCCGGCACAGATACGCAGTATTTT. Protein product: CATSSRLAGTDTQYF.

This clonotype was detected many times. The V and J genes are TRBV12-3 or TRBV12-4 and TRBJ1-5; D not certain. Trimming removed 5 bases at V and 0 bases at J, with 20 bases between. The CDR3 loop spans 18 amino acids. The CDR3 protein is CASSDFGSPHGSNQPQHF. The CDR3 DNA reads as TGTGCCAGCAGTGATTTCGGGTCGCCTCACGGTAGCAATCAGCCCCAGCATTTT.

The chain is built from TRBV7-2 and TRBJ2-7; no clear D. The CDR3 runs 13 residues. The germline CDR1 and CDR2 sequences are SGHTA and FQGNSA. Trimming stripped 1 base from V and 4 bases from J, with 8 bases between. The CDR3 coding sequence is TGTGCCAGCAGCTTAGTGTACGCGTACGAGCAGTACTTC. Protein product: CASSLVYAYEQYF.

The chain recombines TRBV19 with TRBJ2-5; possible D gene TRBD1, 6 bases. The germline V gene has CDR1 LNHDA and CDR2 SQIVND (reference sequence). V gave up 7 bases and J gave up 5 bases, with 14 bases separating them. The CDR3 covers 13 residues. This chain's CDR3 is CASTHSRGETQYF. Written as DNA, the CDR3 is TGTGCCAGTACTCACTCGAGGGGGGAGACCCAGTACTTC.

This clonotype was seen many times. V gene TRBV2 combines with J gene TRBJ2-7; the D is unclear. Germline CDR1 is SNHLY and CDR2 is FYNNEI. This CDR3 contains 13 residues. V lost 5 bases to trimming and J lost 2 bases, with 10 bases between them. This chain's CDR3 is CASSLTSTYEQYF. The CDR3 DNA follows: TGTGCCAGCAGTTTAACCTCCACCTACGAGCAGTACTTC.

The rearrangement joins TRBV10-2 to TRBJ2-7, with D maybe TRBD2 (5 bases). Trimming shortened V by 2 bases and J by 1 base, and 15 bases separated the two germline ends. Germline-derived CDR1 and CDR2 are WSHSY and SAAADI. The CDR3 sequence is 16 residues long. In DNA, the CDR3 is TGCGCCAGCAGTGAGGCGGGTAGCTTCGTTTCCTACGAGCAGTACTTC. Its protein is CASSEAGSFVSYEQYF.